This entry is about one T cell receptor (beta chain). This sample stems from a study of shared clonotypes between healthy human individuals. Those who donated, Caucasian adults without exception, all lived in Nashville, Tennessee. Germline V gene lookup returns CDR1 MNHEY and CDR2 SVGAGI. The V end was cut by 1 base, the J end by 1 base, with 5 bases between. This CDR3 region has 15 residues. Libraries were prepared by immunoSEQ multiplex PCR; TCRdb keeps only in-frame clonotypes and omits some of them. The sample includes under 1,100,000 clones, 78% of them seen just once. The chain joins TRBV6-5 to TRBJ2-6, with D uncertain. What was sequenced was memory CD4+ T cells from PBMCs. Subset reported: CD45RA-negative fraction. This receptor was taken from a man between 18 and 35 years old in good health. Some clones in this sample may be carry-over from other donors' samples. The CDR3 DNA sequence: TGTGCCAGCAGTTACTTCGGATCTGGGGCCAACGTCCTGACTTTC. Translation: CASSYFGSGANVLTF.